The 10 T cell receptor beta chains presented below share a single source sample, sequenced in a study of OX40 agonist ivuxolimab in advanced cancers. The method behind the library was the immunoSEQ multiplex PCR assay. TCRdb limited this immuneACCESS table to in-frame rearrangements with V and J called. A share of clones is missing; checked studies link under half to unresolved V genes, and the rest is unexplained. The sample contains tens of thousands of clones, 70% to 90% of them found a single time. The top ten clones comprise about 0.66% of the sample. Sequencing was performed on CD4+ or CD8+ T cells sorted from blood, taken in a trial of the OX40 agonist ivuxolimab. These receptors came from an adult with an advanced solid tumor such as melanoma, head and neck, liver or kidney cancer.

This sequence joins TRBV27 and TRBJ2-1; D is ambiguous. Trimming removed 2 bases from V and 9 bases from J, with 14 bases in between. Germline V gene lookup returns CDR1 MNHEY and CDR2 SMNVEV (reference sequence). This CDR3 has 14 residues. CDR3 DNA: TGTGCCAGCAGTTTACGAGATACCAGGAGTGAGCAGTTCTTC. Encoded protein: CASSLRDTRSEQFF.

This clone was seen once. This chain uses TRBV2 with TRBJ1-2; D unclear. CDR1 is SNHLY, CDR2 FYNNEI, per germline. V dropped 5 bases and J dropped 4 bases, with 8 bases sitting between them. The CDR3 is 12 residues long. The CDR3 DNA reads TGTGCCAGCAGTTCAGCATTCTATGGCTACACCTTC. It codes for CASSSAFYGYTF.

This chain connects TRBV7-3 to TRBJ2-1; no reliable D call. Germline V gives CDR1 SGHTA, CDR2 FQGTGA. V was pared by 4 bases and J by 7 bases, with 14 bases between. The CDR3 length is 14 residues. CDR3: CASSSPNLPNEQFF. CDR3 DNA sequence: TGTGCCAGCAGCTCACCAAATCTCCCTAATGAGCAGTTCTTC.

This chain joins TRBV7-9 and TRBJ2-2; TRBD1 matches 7 bases. J was trimmed by 2 bases and V by 3 bases; bases with no gene match: 15. CDR1 and CDR2 (germline): SEHNR, FQNEAQ (reference sequence). This CDR3 contains 19 residues. The DNA of the CDR3 is TGTGCCAGCAGCTTGCGTACCGCCGGGACAGAGGATAACACCGGGGAGCTGTTTTTT. Translation: CASSLRTAGTEDNTGELFF.

The chain is built from TRBV19 and TRBJ1-2; tentatively, D is TRBD1 (5 bases). The CDR3 spans 12 residues. CDR1 is LNHDA and CDR2 is SQIVND in the germline V gene (reference sequence). V dropped 0 bases and J dropped 7 bases, with 6 bases sitting between them. The CDR3 here is CASSIEGVGYTF. The DNA for the CDR3 is TGTGCCAGTAGTATAGAGGGGGTTGGCTACACCTTC.

The CDR3 loop reads CASSGATPSEQYF. The CDR3 DNA reads as TGTGCCAGCAGCGGAGCTACCCCCTCCGAGCAGTACTTC. The chain has TRBV6-6 and TRBJ2-7, with D hard to call. The CDR3 has 13 amino acids. Between the trimmed V and J ends, which lost 6 bases and 6 bases, there was a span of 15 bases. Germline loops: CDR1 MNHNY, CDR2 SVGAGI (reference sequence).

In this sample, this clone turned up once. CDR3 region: CASSLVAMGGGAPETQYF. CDR3 sequence (DNA): TGTGCCAGCAGCTTAGTCGCAATGGGCGGGGGGGCCCCAGAGACCCAGTACTTC. V gene TRBV11-2 combines with J gene TRBJ2-5; 9 nucleotides agree with TRBD2. The CDR3 has 18 amino acids. The V gene end was trimmed by 1 base and the J gene end by 4 bases; junction bases not matched to a gene: 13. In germline, CDR1 is SGHAT, CDR2 FQNNGV.

The CDR3 protein is CASSLERGRNQPQHF. In DNA form, the CDR3 reads TGTGCCAGCAGCTTAGAAAGGGGGCGCAATCAGCCCCAGCATTTT. The J gene is TRBJ1-5, the V gene TRBV7-2, with TRBD1 matching over 7 bases. CDR1 and CDR2 from the germline V gene are SGHTA and FQGNSA. With V trimmed by 1 base and J by 2 bases, 2 bases remained unmatched. The CDR3 is 15 amino acids.

This chain joins TRBV12-5 and TRBJ2-3, with D possibly being TRBD1 (6 bases). V shed 5 bases and J shed 2 bases, with 8 bases lying between them. The length of the CDR3 is 13 residues. Germline-derived CDR1 and CDR2 are LGHNT and FRNRAP. The CDR3 region is CASGPGDTDTQYF. The CDR3 region has the DNA TGTGCTAGTGGTCCAGGGGACACAGATACGCAGTATTTT.

This chain joins TRBV4-3 and TRBJ1-4; D unclear. The CDR3 has 15 amino acids. Germline V gene data show CDR1 as LGHNA and CDR2 as YSLEER. V lost 4 bases and J lost 0, with 9 bases in between. CDR3 residues: CASSLGPSTNEKLFF. The CDR3 DNA reads TGCGCCAGCAGCCTAGGGCCCTCAACTAATGAAAAACTGTTTTTT.